The T cell receptor beta chain described here comes from a study of shared clonotypes between healthy human individuals. General observations from the study: Sequencing depth was expected to influence donor clonotype sharing. Around 5% was the fraction of naive CD4 clonotypes found shared across a few donors.

Measured with immunoSEQ multiplex PCR; TCRdb has only the in-frame clones, and not every one. Among hundreds of thousands of clones listed, around 67% were seen once. As for this clone: What it binds is unknown.

After removal of 6 bases from V and 5 bases from J, the junction contained 6 bases not matched to a gene. CDR1 is SQVTM, CDR2 ANQGSEA, per germline. The CDR3 totals 15 residues. The source of this sequence is a woman aged 30 to 39 in good health. What was sequenced was memory CD4+ T cells sorted from blood. The subset was: CD45RA-negative fraction. V gene TRBV29-1 combines with J gene TRBJ2-1, with 14 positions matching TRBD2. The DNA for the CDR3 is TGCAGCGTCATGACTAGCGGGAGGGCCAACAATGAGCAGTTCTTC. Its protein product is CSVMTSGRANNEQFF.